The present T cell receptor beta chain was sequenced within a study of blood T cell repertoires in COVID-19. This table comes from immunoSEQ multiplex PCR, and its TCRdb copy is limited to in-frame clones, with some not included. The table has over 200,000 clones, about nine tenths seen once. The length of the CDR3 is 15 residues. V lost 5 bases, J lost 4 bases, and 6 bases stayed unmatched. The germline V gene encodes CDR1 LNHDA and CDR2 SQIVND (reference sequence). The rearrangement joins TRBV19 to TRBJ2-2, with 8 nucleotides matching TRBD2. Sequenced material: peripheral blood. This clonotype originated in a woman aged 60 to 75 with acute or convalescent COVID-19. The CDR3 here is CASSDGGGPTGELFF. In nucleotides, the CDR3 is TGTGCCAGTAGTGACGGGGGGGGCCCCACCGGGGAGCTGTTTTTT.